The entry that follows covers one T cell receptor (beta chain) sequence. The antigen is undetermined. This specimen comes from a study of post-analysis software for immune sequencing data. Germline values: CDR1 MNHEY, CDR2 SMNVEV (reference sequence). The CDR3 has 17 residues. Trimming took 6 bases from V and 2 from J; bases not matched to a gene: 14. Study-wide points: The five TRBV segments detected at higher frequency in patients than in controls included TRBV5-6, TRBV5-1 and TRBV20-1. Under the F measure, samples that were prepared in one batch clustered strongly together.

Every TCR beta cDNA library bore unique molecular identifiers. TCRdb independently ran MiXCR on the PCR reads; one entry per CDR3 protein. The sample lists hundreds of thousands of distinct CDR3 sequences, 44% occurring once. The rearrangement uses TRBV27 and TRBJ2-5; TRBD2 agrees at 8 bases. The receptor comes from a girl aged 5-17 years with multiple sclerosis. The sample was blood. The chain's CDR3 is CASSSRGGATLQETQYF. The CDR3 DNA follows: TGTGCCAGCAGCTCCCGGGGGGGGGCGACGTTACAAGAGACCCAGTACTTC.